This TCR beta chain was obtained from a study of T cell changes during pregnancy in multiple sclerosis. The protocol was immunoSEQ multiplex PCR, while the TCRdb copy is restricted to in-frame clones and leaves out a portion. The profile shows under 95,000 clones, approximately 95% of them singletons. The CDR3 runs 15 residues. Germline CDR1 MNHEY, CDR2 SVGAGI. V dropped 5 bases and J dropped 4; count of bases not matched to a gene: 6. This clonotype was sampled from a female donor in good health, enrolled as a control in a pregnancy study. This rearrangement joins TRBV6-5 to TRBJ1-1; 11 bases are shared with TRBD1. Sequencing used peripheral blood, obtained in the second trimester of pregnancy. The CDR3 region has the DNA TGTGCCAGCAGTGGCGGGACAGGGGGAAGCACTGAAGCTTTCTTT. Translation gives CASSGGTGGSTEAFF.